These 12 T cell receptor beta chains share one sample of origin, sequenced in a study of shared clonotypes between healthy human individuals (dated by TCRdb to about 2020). Library preparation was by the immunoSEQ multiplex PCR assay. The source is immuneACCESS, and TCRdb retained only in-frame sequences with V and J called. Part of the clones is not carried over; for the studies checked, unresolved V genes explain less than half of this, and the remainder is unexplained. The sample table contains around 2.3 million clones; only one count was recorded for almost 96% of them. The top ten hold 0.13% of the sample. Sequencing was carried out using naive CD4+ T cells sorted from blood. The sample's cell subset or site label, in plain terms: CD45RA+ positively selected. The receptors were gathered from a man aged 18 to 35 in good health.

On this clone itself: This sample also contains other DNA sequences that code for the same CDR3. The V call is TRBV30, the J call TRBJ2-2; D is unclear. The CDR3 extends over 12 amino acids. V lost 4 bases, J lost 0 bases, and 3 bases lay in between. Germline CDR1 is GTSNPN and CDR2 is SVGIG (reference sequence). This CDR3 is CAWNTNTGELFF. CDR3 bases: TGTGCCTGGAATACGAACACCGGGGAGCTGTTTTTT.

The rearrangement uses TRBV30 and TRBJ2-1; TRBD2 agrees at 9 bases. Germline lookup yields CDR1 GTSNPN and CDR2 SVGIG (reference sequence). This CDR3 spans 13 amino acids. Trimming at V came to 2 bases and at J to 12 bases, leaving 8 bases not matched to a gene. The CDR3 spells CAWSKASGIVQFF. The DNA for the CDR3 is TGTGCCTGGAGTAAGGCTAGCGGGATCGTGCAGTTCTTC.

The rearrangement links TRBV11-2 to TRBJ2-2; no reliable D call. The ends were cut back, 1 base at V and 6 bases at J, with 12 bases in the middle. CDR3 length: 15 residues. The V gene's germline CDR1 is SGHAT and CDR2 FQNNGV. The CDR3 nucleotides are TGTGCCAGCAGCTTAGTGGGCAAGGGCGCCGGGGAGCTGTTTTTT. Amino acids: CASSLVGKGAGELFF.

This clone was found once. This chain connects TRBV11-2 to TRBJ1-6; D ambiguous. This CDR3 spans 13 amino acids. V shed 5 bases and J shed 7 bases, with 9 bases lying between them. CDR1 and CDR2 (germline): SGHAT, FQNNGV. CDR3 residues: CASSQETNSPLHF. CDR3 nucleotides: TGTGCCAGCAGCCAAGAGACAAATTCACCCCTCCACTTT.

The chain carries TRBV19 and TRBJ1-4; 7 nucleotides agree with TRBD1. Germline CDR1 is LNHDA and CDR2 is SQIVND (reference sequence). After removal of 6 bases from V and 5 bases from J, the junction contained 12 bases not matched to a gene. The CDR3 length is 16 residues. In nucleotides, the CDR3 is TGTGCCAGTAGATTGCTTCGGGACAGCTCCAATGAAAAACTGTTTTTT. Protein sequence: CASRLLRDSSNEKLFF.

Remarks on this clone: One end of the junction does not line up with germline, which may come from a read error. The chain couples TRBV6-6 to TRBJ2-7, with 10 bases matching TRBD2. The CDR3 covers 14 residues. Germline V CDR1 and CDR2: MNHNY, SVGAGI (reference sequence). The CDR3 region has the DNA TGTGCCAGCAGTTACGACTTTGGGCTAGCGGGAGTTGACTTC. Protein sequence: CASSYDFGLAGVDF.

The chain has TRBV5-1 and TRBJ1-2; 10 nucleotides align to TRBD1. V lost 5 bases and J lost 2; bases outside the gene matches: 3. The CDR3 has 14 residues. CDR1 is SGHRS, CDR2 YFSETQ, per germline. CDR3 sequence reads: CASRRTGGNYGYTF. The DNA for the CDR3 is TGCGCCAGCAGACGGACAGGGGGAAACTATGGCTACACCTTC.

The V and J genes are TRBV9 and TRBJ2-7; TRBD2 agrees at 7 bases. The CDR3 is made up of 15 amino acids. Germline-derived CDR1 and CDR2 are SGDLS and YYNGEE. Trimming at V came to 0 bases and at J to 7 bases, leaving 10 bases not matched to a gene. CDR3 coding DNA: TGTGCCAGCAGCGTAGAGGGAGGGGCACCCGGAGAGCAGTACTTC. Translated: CASSVEGGAPGEQYF. Together with reference TRBV9 and TRBJ2-7, the CDR3 gives the full variable domain: DSGVTQTPKHLITATGQRVTLRCSPRSGDLSVYWYQQSLDQGLQFLIQYYNGEERAKGNILERFSAQQFPDLHSELNLSSLELGDSALYFCASSVEGGAPGEQYFGPGTRLTVT.

The V and J genes are TRBV29-1 and TRBJ2-6; 8 bases are a match to TRBD2. Germline V gene data show CDR1 as SQVTM and CDR2 as ANQGSEA. V trimming: 7 bases; J trimming: 0 bases; junction bases outside the gene matches: 5. The CDR3 is made up of 15 amino acids. The CDR3 reads CSAVGTSSGANVLTF. The DNA for the CDR3 is TGCAGCGCTGTGGGGACTAGCTCTGGGGCCAACGTCCTGACTTTC.

Notes on this clone: This specimen includes other DNA sequences encoding the same CDR3. This chain joins TRBV29-1 and TRBJ2-7, with 8 bases fitting TRBD1. The CDR3 is made up of 12 amino acids. The V gene's germline CDR1 is SQVTM and CDR2 ANQGSEA. V shed 6 bases, J shed 0 bases, and the junction held 1 base outside the gene matches. The CDR3: CSVGQGSYEQYF. CDR3 nucleotide sequence: TGCAGCGTAGGACAGGGCTCCTACGAGCAGTACTTC.

In nucleotides, the CDR3 is TGTGCCTGGAGTGTAGTAGACTCCTCGGGGGGTGAGCAGTTCTTC. Protein: CAWSVVDSSGGEQFF. The chain couples TRBV30 to TRBJ2-1; 7 nucleotides align to TRBD2. CDR3 length equals 15 residues. After removal of 0 bases from V and 9 bases from J, the junction contained 11 bases not matched to a gene. In germline, CDR1 is GTSNPN, CDR2 SVGIG (reference sequence).

V gene TRBV28 combines with J gene TRBJ2-3, with unresolved D. The CDR3 runs 17 residues. Germline assignment: CDR1 MDHEN and CDR2 SYDVKM. Trimming shortened V by 6 bases and J by 0 bases, and 19 bases separated the two germline ends. CDR3 coding DNA: TGTGCCAGCAGCTTCCCCCTTATGAACTCTAGCACAGATACGCAGTATTTT. Protein: CASSFPLMNSSTDTQYF. Full variable domain (rest looked up from reference TRBV28 and TRBJ2-3): DVKVTQSSRYLVKRTGEKVFLECVQDMDHENMFWYRQDPGLGLRLIYFSYDVKMKEKGDIPEGYSVSREKKERFSLILESASTNQTSMYLCASSFPLMNSSTDTQYFGPGTRLTVL.